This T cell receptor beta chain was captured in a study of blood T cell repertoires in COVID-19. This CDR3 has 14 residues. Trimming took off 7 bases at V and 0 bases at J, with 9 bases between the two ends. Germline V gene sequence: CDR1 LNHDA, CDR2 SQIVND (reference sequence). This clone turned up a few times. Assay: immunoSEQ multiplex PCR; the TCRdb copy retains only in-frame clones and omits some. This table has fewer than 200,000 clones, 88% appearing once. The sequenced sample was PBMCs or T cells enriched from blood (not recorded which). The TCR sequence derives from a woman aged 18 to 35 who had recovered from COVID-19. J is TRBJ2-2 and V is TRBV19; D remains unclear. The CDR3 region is CASIRRTNTGELFF. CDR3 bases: TGTGCCAGTATAAGGCGGACGAACACCGGGGAGCTGTTTTTT.